This T cell receptor (beta chain) was captured in a study of PD-1 blockade in mismatch repair-deficient tumors. The wider study: Patients had approximately 11 mismatch repair-deficient cancer types, all previously treated and progressing.

PCR or immunohistochemistry showed mismatch repair deficiency in every enrolled patient. A few pembrolizumab responders had their TCRs sequenced. Notes on this clone: What it recognizes is unknown.

Findings and caveats of the study: Rapid post-treatment expansion, then contraction, generally preceding radiologic response, marked tumor-resident clones.

The germline CDR1 and CDR2 sequences are SNHLY and FYNNEI. V shed 4 bases and J shed 1 base, with 15 bases lying between them. This CDR3 is 16 amino acids long. Here immunoSEQ multiplex PCR was the method, and the copy in TCRdb shows in-frame clones only, minus some. The profile shows 100,000 to 150,000 clones, 86% of them singletons. This receptor was taken from an adult with mismatch repair-deficient cancer. The rearrangement uses TRBV2 and TRBJ2-3, with D perhaps matching TRBD2 (6 bases). The source was peripheral blood, collected 44 weeks after starting pembrolizumab. CDR3: CASSGTAGWGTDTQYF. Here the CDR3 DNA reads TGTGCCAGCAGTGGGACGGCGGGGTGGGGCACAGATACGCAGTATTTT.